The present T cell receptor (beta chain) was sequenced within a study of shared clonotypes between healthy human individuals. Clones were sequenced by immunoSEQ multiplex PCR, and TCRdb holds only the in-frame ones, with some missing. The table records about 380,000 clones, 95% to 97% of them present only once. Details on this clone: In the same sample, other DNA sequences code for this CDR3.

The receptor's source is a man aged 30 to 39 in good health. Sequencing was carried out using memory CD8+ T cells sorted from blood. Subset of the sample: CD45RO+ cells pooled with CCR7-negative TemRA cells.

The CDR3 loop reads CAWSRDNYGYTF. The CDR3 DNA is TGTGCCTGGAGTAGAGATAACTATGGCTACACCTTC. The chain recombines TRBV30 with TRBJ1-2; D not certain. Trimming pared 2 bases from V and 1 base from J, leaving 5 bases between. Germline CDR1 GTSNPN, CDR2 SVGIG (reference sequence). The CDR3 is made up of 12 amino acids.